The present TCR beta chain was sequenced within a study of post-analysis software for immune sequencing data. About the research overall: Relapsing-remitting, secondary progressive and progressive-relapsing multiple sclerosis courses were included. Study-wide results and caveats: Compared with controls, patients showed significantly lower normalized Chao1 diversity. Same-batch preparations were strongly co-clustered by F measure. Several TRBV segments (TRBV5-6, TRBV5-1 and TRBV20-1 among them) occurred more frequently in patients than in controls.

Unique molecular identifiers were built into the TCR beta cDNA libraries. Yield was approximately 500,000 cDNA molecules from approximately 0.91 to 9.4 million T cells. One entry per CDR3 protein, called by TCRdb with MiXCR from the PCR reads. The sample has 700,000 to 800,000 distinct CDR3 sequences, around 27% seen once. Trimming took 8 bases from V and 8 from J, leaving 18 bases between them. The CDR3 consists of 13 residues. Germline V gene sequence: CDR1 SGHTA, CDR2 FQGNSA. This clonotype was observed at least ten times. The antigen is undetermined. The sequence derives from a girl aged 10 to 17 with multiple sclerosis. V is TRBV7-2 and J is TRBJ1-2; D gene unclear. The sequenced sample was blood. CDR3 residues: CASHLSPGVGYTF. The CDR3 coding sequence is TGTGCCAGCCACCTGTCGCCAGGCGTCGGCTACACCTTC.